The next 9 T cell receptor beta chains were all read from a single sample in a study of chemoradiotherapy in HPV16-positive cancers. The table came from immunoSEQ multiplex PCR; TCRdb's copy has only in-frame clones and leaves some out. The profile shows around 30,000 clones, about 89% of them singletons. Specimen: blood, collected from a patient who underwent chemoradiotherapy. Receptor source: a human donor with HPV-associated anogenital cancer.

The chain joins TRBV7-9 to TRBJ2-7; possibly TRBD2 for D (7 bases). Trimming took 4 bases from V and 7 from J, leaving 20 bases between them. Germline V CDR1 and CDR2: SEHNR, FQNEAQ (reference sequence). This CDR3 contains 15 residues. The CDR3 loop is CASSSPSFRGGEQYF. The CDR3 DNA reads TGTGCCAGCAGCTCACCTTCCTTCAGGGGAGGGGAGCAGTACTTC.

The chain combines TRBV4-2 with TRBJ2-1; D possibly uses TRBD1 or TRBD2 (6 bases each). The V gene lost 0 bases and the J gene lost 7 bases, with 10 bases spanning the gap. This CDR3 spans 14 amino acids. The V gene's germline CDR1 is LGHNA and CDR2 YNFKEQ. The CDR3 nucleotides are TGTGCCAGCAGCCAAGATTCGGGGGCTAATGAGCAGTTCTTC. This gives the protein CASSQDSGANEQFF.

The genes are TRBV28 and TRBJ1-6; D call uncertain. This CDR3 comprises 15 residues. CDR1 is MDHEN and CDR2 is SYDVKM in the germline V gene. Trimming took off 2 bases at V and 4 bases at J, with 9 bases between the two ends. For the CDR3, the DNA is TGTGCCAGCAGTTTAAAACCTGGTTATAATTCACCCCTCCACTTT. Its protein product is CASSLKPGYNSPLHF. The whole variable domain, remainder taken from reference TRBV28 and TRBJ1-6, is DVKVTQSSRYLVKRTGEKVFLECVQDMDHENMFWYRQDPGLGLRLIYFSYDVKMKEKGDIPEGYSVSREKKERFSLILESASTNQTSMYLCASSLKPGYNSPLHFGNGTRLTVT.

The CDR3 DNA reads TGTGCCAGCAGTGATCGGTACACCATATATTTT. Its translation: CASSDRYTIYF. The chain joins TRBV6-1 to TRBJ1-3, with D unresolved. Germline CDR1 is MNHNS and CDR2 is SASEGT. Trimming pared 3 bases from V and 8 bases from J, leaving 5 bases between. CDR3 length equals 11 residues.

This clone was found once. The CDR3: CASSLGGEGEQYF. CDR3 bases: TGTGCCAGCAGCTTGGGAGGGGAGGGCGAGCAGTACTTC. The rearrangement uses TRBV7-2 and TRBJ2-7, with 7 bases that match TRBD2. The germline V gene encodes CDR1 SGHTA and CDR2 FQGNSA. V lost 3 bases and J lost 6; bases outside the gene matches: 5. The CDR3 consists of 13 residues. Full variable domain (outside the CDR3, taken from reference TRBV7-2 and TRBJ2-7): GAGVSQSPSNKVTEKGKDVELRCDPISGHTALYWYRQSLGQGLEFLIYFQGNSAPDKSGLPSDRFSAERTGGSVSTLTIQRTQQEDSAVYLCASSLGGEGEQYFGPGTRLTVT.

The chain joins TRBV30 to TRBJ1-4; D is ambiguous. The CDR3 is made up of 15 amino acids. From germline, CDR1 is GTSNPN and CDR2 SVGIG (reference sequence). Trimming cost V 1 base and J 8 bases, with 17 bases left between them. Here the CDR3 DNA reads TGTGCCTGGAGTGATCCGGGAGGGAGGCGCGAAAAACTGTTTTTT. Translation gives CAWSDPGGRREKLFF.

This clone is a singleton in its sample. V usage is TRBV6-1 and J usage is TRBJ1-1, with 12 bases fitting TRBD1. Unmatched junction bases numbered 3, after V lost 7 bases and J lost 0 bases. CDR1 is MNHNS, CDR2 SASEGT, per germline. This CDR3 has 15 amino acids. The chain's CDR3 is CASTGTGGLNTEAFF. The CDR3 coding sequence is TGTGCCAGCACCGGGACAGGGGGCCTGAACACTGAAGCTTTCTTT.

V and J are TRBV4-3 and TRBJ2-1; 8 nucleotides match TRBD2. CDR1 is LGHNA, CDR2 YSLEER, per germline. The CDR3 extends over 17 amino acids. V lost 0 bases and J lost 7; bases outside the gene matches: 11. The CDR3 protein is CASSQDSSGSVWNEQFF. In DNA, the CDR3 is TGCGCCAGCAGCCAAGATTCTAGCGGGTCAGTTTGGAATGAGCAGTTCTTC.

The V call is TRBV6-6, the J call TRBJ1-5; weak D call: TRBD1 (6 bases). This CDR3 region has 14 residues. V gave up 7 bases and J gave up 5 bases, with 15 bases separating them. Per germline, CDR1 MNHNY and CDR2 SVGAGI (reference sequence). CDR3 loop: CASTRRGEDQPQHF. As DNA, the CDR3 is TGTGCCAGCACCCGGAGGGGGGAAGATCAGCCCCAGCATTTT.